This entry features one T cell receptor (beta chain) sequence. This clone's antigen is unknown. No per-base quality is available; no much larger clone lies one base away. The immunoSEQ Assay, a bias-controlled multiplex PCR, was used to amplify TCRbeta CDR3 regions from genomic DNA. The original pipeline was this. The number of nucleated cells in each sample was estimated by amplification of reference gene primers within the assay. To quantify the absolute abundance of each unique TCRbeta CDR3 rearrangement, sequence reads were collapsed and filtered. For each sample, productive Simpson clonality was calculated as the square root of Simpson's diversity index over productive rearrangements. Not all clones reach the TCRdb copy of this immuneACCESS table, which keeps in-frame sequences only. Checked studies attribute under half of the gap to unresolved V genes and leave the rest unexplained. V and J calls and clone size come straight from that table; D and trimming were deduced from the DNA. In all, the sample holds 50,000 or so clones, and just over 85% of those were seen once. Around 27% of the sample lies in the top ten.

V and J are trimmed by 4 bases and 2 bases, and the gene matches miss 8 bases of the junction. The CDR3 goes from the cysteine to the phenylalanine over 17 residues. Just CDR3 DNA is preserved here, 51 bases in frame from base 1. According to the germline V gene, CDR1 reads MNHEY and CDR2 reads SVGEGT. The collaborating institutions used their own protocols to collect whole blood in K2EDTA tubes. For TCRbeta analysis, collaborator samples were shipped as frozen whole blood, as isolated PBMCs, or as DNA extracted from either sample type. This record comes from a study of blood T cell repertoires in COVID-19 (TCRdb year 2020). Context from the whole study: The collaborator samples originated in the United States, Italy and Spain and spanned the acute and convalescent phases of COVID-19. Nearly every sample came with metadata listing a de-identified subject ID, COVID-19 status, age in years and sex. The material from the prospective study consisted of cDNA or gDNA derived from T cells, B-cell-depleted T cells, or PBMCs. HLA class I and class II types, where available, came from metadata supplied by the sample provider rather than from assay-based typing. The dataset comprised deeply sampled blood TCRbeta repertoires from subjects exposed to, actively infected with, or recovered from COVID-19. A freely available public database, intended as a resource for researchers studying the immune response to SARS-CoV-2, is where the repertoires were released. The samples were drawn from two sources: the first 160 participants of the ongoing ImmuneRACE study, and over 950 subjects contributed by 6 global collaborators. On the study overall, not on this receptor specifically: The amount of clinical and demographic metadata varied by source and participant and was provided uncurated.

Sequencing was carried out using peripheral blood. Recombination linked TRBV6-2 or TRBV6-3 to TRBJ2-2, with TRBD2 matching 9 junction bases. The receptor was isolated from a human donor in a cohort sampled during active COVID-19. This receptor carries the CDR3 CASSSTSGPVNTGELFF. The sequenced DNA is TGTGCCAGCAGTTCCACTAGCGGGCCCGTTAACACCGGGGAGCTGTTTTTT.